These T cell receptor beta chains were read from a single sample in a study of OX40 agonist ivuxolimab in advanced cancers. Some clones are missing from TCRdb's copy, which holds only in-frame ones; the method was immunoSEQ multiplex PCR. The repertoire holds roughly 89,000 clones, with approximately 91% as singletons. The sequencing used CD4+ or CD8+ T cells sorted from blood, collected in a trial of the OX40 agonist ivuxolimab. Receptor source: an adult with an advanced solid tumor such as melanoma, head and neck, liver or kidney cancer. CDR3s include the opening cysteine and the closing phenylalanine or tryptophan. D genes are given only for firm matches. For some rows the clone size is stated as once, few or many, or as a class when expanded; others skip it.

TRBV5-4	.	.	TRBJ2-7	TGTGCCAGCAGCTCAATGGGGGCGCGGTTTGGGGCTTTCTACGAGCAGTACTTC	CASSSMGARFGAFYEQYF
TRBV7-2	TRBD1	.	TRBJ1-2	TGTGCCAGCAGCTCCGGACAGGGTGGTGGCTACACCTTC	CASSSGQGGGYTF
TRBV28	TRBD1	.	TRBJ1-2	TGTGCCAGCAGTCCGGCGGGACAGGGTTTCGGGCCGTATGGCTACACCTTC	CASSPAGQGFGPYGYTF
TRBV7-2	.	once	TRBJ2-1	TGTGCCAGCACCCTGGGAGGGGGCCCCTACAATGAGCAGTTCTTC	CASTLGGGPYNEQFF
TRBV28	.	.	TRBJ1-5	TGTGCCAGCGAAGGAGGGGGGGGCAATCAGCCCCAGCATTTT	CASEGGGGNQPQHF
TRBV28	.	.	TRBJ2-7	TGTGCCAGCAATCGCGCGGGACACCTCTACGAGCAGTACTTC	CASNRAGHLYEQYF
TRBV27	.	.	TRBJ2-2	TGTGCCAGCAGTTTCGGGTATGGGCGCGGCGGGGAGCTGTTTTTT	CASSFGYGRGGELFF
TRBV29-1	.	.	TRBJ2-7	TGCAGCGTTGAAGAGACTAGGCAGTACTTC	CSVEETRQYF
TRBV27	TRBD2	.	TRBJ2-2	TGTGCCAGCAAATGGACTAGCGGGAGAGTTACCGGGGAGCTGTTTTTT	CASKWTSGRVTGELFF
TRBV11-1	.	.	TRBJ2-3	TGTGCCAGCAGCTTTTCCACAGATACGCAGTATTTT	CASSFSTDTQYF
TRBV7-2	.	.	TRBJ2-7	TGTGCCAGCGGGAACGAGGGGTACGAGCAGTACTTC	CASGNEGYEQYF
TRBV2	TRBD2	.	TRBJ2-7	TGTGCCAGCAGTGGGACTAGATCCCGAGACGAGCAGTACTTC	CASSGTRSRDEQYF
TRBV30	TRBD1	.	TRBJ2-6	TGTGCCTGGAGTGTACGGAGACAGGGGGTAAGTTCGGGGGCCAACGTCCTGACTTTC	CAWSVRRQGVSSGANVLTF
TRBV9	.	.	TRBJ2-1	TGTGCCAGCAGCGTAGGAGCCCACTCCTACAATGAGCAGTTCTTC	CASSVGAHSYNEQFF
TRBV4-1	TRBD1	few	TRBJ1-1	TGCGCCAGCAGCCAAGTGGACAGGGACAACACTGAAGCTTTCTTT	CASSQVDRDNTEAFF
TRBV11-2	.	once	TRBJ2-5	TGTGCCAGCAGCCAACAGGAGGGCAGAGAGACCCAGTACTTC	CASSQQEGRETQYF
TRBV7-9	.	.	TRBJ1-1	TGTGCCAGCAGCTTAGGGGCAGGGCGCATGAACACTGAAGCTTTCTTT	CASSLGAGRMNTEAFF
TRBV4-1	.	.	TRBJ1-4	TGCGCCAGCAGCCACCCCGGAGGGAAACTGTTTTTT	CASSHPGGKLFF
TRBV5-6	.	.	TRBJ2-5	TGTGCCAGCAGCCTCGAGCGGGCCCAAGAGACCCAGTACTTC	CASSLERAQETQYF
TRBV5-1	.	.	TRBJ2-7	TGCGCCAGCAGCCCAGGACCGGCTAGCAACGAGCAGTACTTC	CASSPGPASNEQYF
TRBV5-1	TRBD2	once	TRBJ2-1	TGCGCCAGCAGCGGAGGACTAGCGGGGACCTACAATGAGCAGTTCTTC	CASSGGLAGTYNEQFF
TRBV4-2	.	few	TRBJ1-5	TGTGCCAGCAGCCAAGATCCCCAGGGCGGGAATCAGCCCCAGCATTTT	CASSQDPQGGNQPQHF
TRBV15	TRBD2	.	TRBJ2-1	TGTGCCACCAGCAGAGATTCAAGCGGGAGGGCCCGGGAGCAGTTCTTC	CATSRDSSGRAREQFF
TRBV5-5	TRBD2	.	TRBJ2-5	TGTGCCAGCAGCTTGCGTTGGACTAGCGCACAAGAGACCCAGTACTTC	CASSLRWTSAQETQYF
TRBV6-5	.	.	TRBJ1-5	TGTGCCAGCAGCGCCCGAGGTTCCCAGCCCCAGCATTTT	CASSARGSQPQHF
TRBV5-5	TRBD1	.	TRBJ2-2	TGTGCCAGTGGGGGGACAGGGGCGAACACCGGGGAGCTGTTTTTT	CASGGTGANTGELFF
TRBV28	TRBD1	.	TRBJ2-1	TGTGCCAGCTATCGCGACAGGGGGCGAGAGCAGTTCTTC	CASYRDRGREQFF
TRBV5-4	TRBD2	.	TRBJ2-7	TGTGCCAGCAGCTCGGGACTAGCGGGAAGGTACGAGCAGTACTTC	CASSSGLAGRYEQYF
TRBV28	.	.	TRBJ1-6	TGTGCCAGCAGTTTCTGGGGAAATAAGGATAATTCACCCCTCCACTTT	CASSFWGNKDNSPLHF
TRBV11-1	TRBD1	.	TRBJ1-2	TGTGCCAGCAGCAGACAGGGAGATGGCTACACCTTC	CASSRQGDGYTF
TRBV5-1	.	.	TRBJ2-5	TGCGCCAGCAGCTTGGCGGGGGTCCAAGAGACCCAGTACTTC	CASSLAGVQETQYF
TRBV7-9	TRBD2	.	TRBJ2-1	TGTGCCAGCAGCGCCCTCGGGACTAGCGGGAGGAATGAGCAGTTCTTC	CASSALGTSGRNEQFF
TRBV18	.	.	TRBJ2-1	TGTGCCAGCTCACCCCCCGGGACTGGTTACAATGAGCAGTTCTTC	CASSPPGTGYNEQFF
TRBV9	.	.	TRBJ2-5	TGTGCCAGCAGCGTAGGAGGGCCACAAGAGACCCAGTACTTC	CASSVGGPQETQYF
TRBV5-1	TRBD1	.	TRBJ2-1	TGCGCCAGCGGACAGGGTGTAGATGAGCAGTTCTTC	CASGQGVDEQFF
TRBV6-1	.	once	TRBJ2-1	TGTGCCAGCAGTGAAACCAGGGCCGGCTCCTACAATGAGCAGTTCTTC	CASSETRAGSYNEQFF
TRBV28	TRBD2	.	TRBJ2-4	TGTGCCTCGCTAGCGGGAGGGCCGAGGAGTAAAAACATTCAGTACTTC	CASLAGGPRSKNIQYF
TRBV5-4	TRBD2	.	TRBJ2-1	TGTGCCAGCAGCGTCCTAGGACTAGCGGGAAGTGGTGAGCAGTTCTTC	CASSVLGLAGSGEQFF